The next 22 T cell receptor beta chains were all read from a single sample in a study of blood T cells in healthy people across ages. Through a sample-barcoded 5' primer and a J-beta primer mix, a second PCR was run for roughly 6 to 11 cycles. TCRdb fed the 5' RACE reads into MiXCR, producing one record per CDR3 protein. The table shows some 1.7 million distinct CDR3 sequences, with approximately 28% occurring only once. The sequencing input was blood. Receptors were obtained from a woman aged 30 to 39 in good health.

This clonotype was counted many times. The V gene is TRBV28, the J gene TRBJ2-1, with 8 bases aligning to TRBD2. Germline loops: CDR1 MDHEN, CDR2 SYDVKM. This CDR3 is 15 amino acids long. Trimming took 11 bases from V and 3 from J; bases not matched to a gene: 12. The CDR3 region has the DNA TGTGCCGTTACCGCGGGGGGCCATAACTACAATGAGCAGTTCTTC. It codes for CAVTAGGHNYNEQFF.

The J gene is TRBJ2-1, the V gene TRBV24-1, with 10 bases lining up with TRBD1. The CDR3 runs 15 residues. Germline lookup yields CDR1 KGHDR and CDR2 SFDVKD. With 6 bases clipped from V and 5 bases from J, the junction kept 6 bases outside the gene matches. CDR3 sequence: CATSRSGTGDNEQFF. The CDR3 DNA is TGTGCCACCAGTCGTTCCGGGACAGGGGACAATGAGCAGTTCTTC.

Details on this clonotype: One end of the junction varies from germline; a read error may be responsible. The rearrangement uses TRBV20-1 and TRBJ1-3; weak D call: TRBD1 (5 bases). This CDR3 has 12 residues. Germline V gene sequence: CDR1 DFQATT, CDR2 SNEGSKA (reference sequence). The DNA for the CDR3 is TGCAGTGCCCGGGGCCCCGGGAACACCAGATATTTT. It is translated as CSARGPGNTRYF.

V usage is TRBV6-1 and J usage is TRBJ1-2; D may be TRBD1 (6 bases). This CDR3 comprises 18 residues. Germline-derived CDR1 and CDR2 are MNHNS and SASEGT. Trimming pared 5 bases from V and 0 bases from J, leaving 22 bases between. The CDR3, as DNA: TGTGCCAGCAGTCGCCCCACACGACAGGCAGAAGCTAACTATGGCTACACCTTC. Translated: CASSRPTRQAEANYGYTF.

The chain uses TRBV7-2 and TRBJ1-2; no firm D call. The CDR3 extends over 12 amino acids. Looked up from germline, CDR1 is SGHTA and CDR2 is FQGNSA. V gave up 5 bases and J gave up 7 bases, with 11 bases separating them. The DNA of the CDR3 is TGTGCCAGCAGCGCATACATCCCTGGCTACACCTTC. Its protein is CASSAYIPGYTF.

The chain links TRBV7-2 to TRBJ1-1; 8 nucleotides align to TRBD1. V gave up 5 bases and J gave up 0 bases; unmatched junction bases: 8. Germline CDR1 is SGHTA and CDR2 is FQGNSA. CDR3 length: 16 residues. The CDR3 DNA reads as TGTGCCAGCAGCACTCGGACAGGGCAGATGAACACTGAAGCTTTCTTT. Its protein is CASSTRTGQMNTEAFF. Complete variable domain (other parts from reference TRBV7-2 and TRBJ1-1): GAGVSQSPSNKVTEKGKDVELRCDPISGHTALYWYRQSLGQGLEFLIYFQGNSAPDKSGLPSDRFSAERTGGSVSTLTIQRTQQEDSAVYLCASSTRTGQMNTEAFFGQGTRLTVV.

The chain joins TRBV10-2 to TRBJ2-3; 10 nucleotides line up with TRBD2. The germline CDR1 and CDR2 sequences are WSHSY and SAAADI. The CDR3 consists of 16 residues. With 8 bases clipped from V and 4 bases from J, the junction kept 12 bases outside the gene matches. The CDR3 reads CASGSSAGGSADTQYF. The CDR3 DNA is TGCGCCAGCGGGTCATCAGCGGGGGGGTCAGCAGATACGCAGTATTTT.

The V call is TRBV28, the J call TRBJ2-3; TRBD1 aligns across 12 bases. This CDR3 has 17 amino acids. Unmatched junction bases numbered 11, after V lost 6 bases and J lost 4 bases. Looked up from germline, CDR1 is MDHEN and CDR2 is SYDVKM. The CDR3 region is CASRGAMGQGAADTQYF. CDR3 bases: TGTGCCAGCAGAGGAGCGATGGGACAGGGGGCCGCAGATACGCAGTATTTT.

The chain employs TRBV20-1 and TRBJ2-3, with D possibly being TRBD2 (7 bases). This CDR3 contains 15 residues. V was pared by 6 bases and J by 0 bases, with 16 bases between. Germline CDR1 reads DFQATT; CDR2 reads SNEGSKA (reference sequence). This CDR3 is CSAPSGGTSTDTQYF. The CDR3 DNA reads TGCAGTGCCCCCTCCGGGGGGACAAGCACAGATACGCAGTATTTT.

The chain combines TRBV11-2 with TRBJ2-7; TRBD2 agrees at 10 bases. CDR3 length: 15 amino acids. V shed 3 bases and J 4 bases; nucleotides not matched to a gene: 6. Germline-derived CDR1 and CDR2 are SGHAT and FQNNGV. The CDR3 loop is CASSFRTSGLYEQYF. DNA for the CDR3: TGTGCCAGCAGCTTCAGGACTAGCGGCCTTTACGAGCAGTACTTC.

The gene calls are TRBV18 and TRBJ2-5; D may be TRBD2 (6 bases). The CDR3 runs 14 residues. Germline assignment: CDR1 KGHSH and CDR2 LQKENI. The V end lost 2 bases, the J end lost 1 base, and 8 bases lay between the germline ends. This CDR3 reads CASSPMGLQETQYF. The DNA of the CDR3 is TGTGCCAGCTCACCAATGGGACTCCAAGAGACCCAGTACTTC.

J is TRBJ1-6 and V is TRBV3-1; D gene unclear. Germline loops: CDR1 LGHDT, CDR2 YNNKEL (reference sequence). Trimming left V 0 bases short and J 7 bases short, with 7 bases between. This CDR3 is 14 amino acids long. The CDR3 sequence: CASSQDPENSPLHF. CDR3 nucleotides: TGTGCCAGCAGCCAAGACCCAGAAAATTCACCCCTCCACTTT.

The sample holds many counts of this clonotype. The rearrangement links TRBV20-1 to TRBJ2-1, with 8 bases identical to TRBD2. V lost 5 bases, J lost 6 bases, and 12 bases stayed unmatched. This CDR3 is 15 amino acids long. Germline V CDR1 and CDR2: DFQATT, SNEGSKA (reference sequence). CDR3 DNA sequence: TGCAGTGCTCCTGCGGGCGGGGGGTCCCCCAATGAGCAGTTCTTC. Its translation: CSAPAGGGSPNEQFF.

This clonotype was seen only a few times. The CDR3 nucleotides are TGTGCCAGCAGCTTAGTCCTGGACACGGGATACGAGCAGTACTTC. It specifies CASSLVLDTGYEQYF. The rearrangement uses TRBV11-2 and TRBJ2-7; D possibly matches TRBD1 or TRBD2 (5 bases each). CDR1 is SGHAT, CDR2 FQNNGV, per germline. Deletions cut 1 base from V and 4 bases from J, with 14 bases between. The CDR3 length is 15 residues.

This clonotype came up a few times. The chain is built from TRBV28 and TRBJ2-7; D is perhaps TRBD2 (5 bases). Deletions cut 5 bases from V and 4 bases from J, with 18 bases between. The CDR3 is 15 amino acids. Per the germline V gene, CDR1 is MDHEN and CDR2 is SYDVKM. The CDR3 DNA reads as TGTGCCAGCAGTGCCCCCCGGGGTGCTACGTACGAGCAGTACTTC. Its protein is CASSAPRGATYEQYF.

V gene TRBV4-1 combines with J gene TRBJ1-2; 10 positions agree with TRBD1. This CDR3 comprises 14 residues. From germline, CDR1 is MGHRA and CDR2 YSYEKL. V trimming: 6 bases; J trimming: 4 bases; junction bases outside the gene matches: 5. CDR3 protein: CASRTRQGAYGYTF. In DNA, the CDR3 is TGCGCCAGCAGGACCCGACAGGGGGCCTATGGCTACACCTTC.

This clonotype has just a few counts. The chain employs TRBV19 and TRBJ1-4; 7 bases are a match to TRBD1. The trim removed 2 bases at V and 3 bases at J, leaving 3 bases unmatched. The CDR3 is 15 amino acids. Germline V gives CDR1 LNHDA, CDR2 SQIVND (reference sequence). Written as DNA, the CDR3 is TGTGCCAGTAGTATACAGACAGGGCCTAATGAAAAACTGTTTTTT. Amino acids: CASSIQTGPNEKLFF.

This clonotype was counted a few times. The chain couples TRBV9 to TRBJ1-2; 7 bases line up with TRBD1. This CDR3 spans 15 amino acids. The V gene's germline CDR1 is SGDLS and CDR2 YYNGEE. J lost 8 bases, V lost 2 bases, and 12 bases had no gene match. CDR3 in amino acids: CASSVRTGRRGGYTF. DNA of the CDR3: TGTGCCAGCAGCGTCCGGACAGGACGAAGGGGCGGCTACACCTTC.

Only a few counts were recorded for this clonotype. V and J are TRBV5-1 and TRBJ2-1; D is possibly TRBD2 (5 bases). Germline-derived CDR1 and CDR2 are SGHRS and YFSETQ. Trimming shortened V by 4 bases and J by 2 bases, and 13 bases separated the two germline ends. CDR3 length equals 15 residues. The CDR3 DNA sequence: TGCGCCAGCAGCGCTGCACTAGGCCCCTACAATGAGCAGTTCTTC. Translated, it gives CASSAALGPYNEQFF.

This clonotype was seen ten or more times. V is TRBV7-9 and J is TRBJ2-1; 10 nucleotides agree with TRBD2. Germline CDR1 and CDR2: SEHNR and FQNEAQ (reference sequence). V lost 6 bases and J lost 5; bases outside the gene matches: 4. There are 14 residues in the CDR3. The CDR3, as DNA: TGTGCCAGCAGTCTGACTAGCGGGCACAATGAGCAGTTCTTC. Its translation is CASSLTSGHNEQFF.

There are many counts of this clonotype. V gene TRBV7-2 combines with J gene TRBJ2-2; D not resolved. V dropped 2 bases and J dropped 6 bases, with 4 bases sitting between them. The V gene's germline CDR1 is SGHTA and CDR2 FQGNSA. The CDR3 has 12 residues. The DNA of the CDR3 is TGTGCCAGCAGCTTAAGGTCCGGGGAGCTGTTTTTT. This encodes CASSLRSGELFF.

A single count supports this clonotype. The chain combines TRBV18 with TRBJ1-4; no firm D call. Trimming cost V 0 bases and J 8 bases, with 10 bases left between them. The CDR3 is 14 residues long. Germline assignment: CDR1 KGHSH and CDR2 LQKENI. This CDR3 is CASSPPKGGEKLFF. CDR3 DNA sequence: TGTGCCAGCTCACCACCAAAGGGCGGGGAAAAACTGTTTTTT.